This paragraph reports one T cell receptor (beta chain). Its target is not known. Method: immunoSEQ multiplex PCR; TCRdb's copy keeps in-frame clones and lacks some. The table shows hundreds of thousands of clones, with 85% to 95% occurring only once. These data are taken from a study of shared clonotypes between healthy human individuals. Germline V gene data show CDR1 as MDHEN and CDR2 as SYDVKM. V gave up 3 bases and J gave up 6 bases; unmatched junction bases: 10. The CDR3 is made up of 15 amino acids. Whole-study results and caveats: Estimated clonotype richness was generally higher in naive than memory subsets.

Naive CD8 cells were CD45RO-negative, positively selected for CCR7, excluding terminally differentiated effector memory CD45RA+ cells. Sequenced sample: naive CD8+ T cells sorted from blood. The chain uses TRBV28 and TRBJ2-7, with 8 bases that match TRBD2. The receptor comes from a woman in her twenties or thirties in good health. This CDR3 is CASSLGLVKSSEQYF. The CDR3 DNA reads TGTGCCAGCAGTTTGGGACTAGTCAAATCAAGCGAGCAGTACTTC.